This T cell receptor (beta chain) came from a study of blood T cell repertoires in COVID-19. This CDR3 has 13 residues. The V gene lost 1 base and the J gene lost 2 bases, with 5 bases spanning the gap. The germline CDR1 and CDR2 sequences are SGHAT and FQNNGV. Repertoires were generated with immunoSEQ multiplex PCR, while TCRdb's copy carries only in-frame clones and drops some. The table has 300,000 to 450,000 clones, 85% to 90% seen once. This clone was seen just once. Sequenced sample: PBMCs or T cells enriched from blood (not recorded which). The source of this sequence is a woman between 18 and 29 years old who had recovered from COVID-19. The chain is built from TRBV11-2 and TRBJ1-2; D is unclear. CDR3 in DNA: TGTGCCAGCAGCTTAGGTCAGAACTATGGCTACACCTTC. The encoded protein is CASSLGQNYGYTF.